These 28 T cell receptor beta chains were sequenced from one sample in a study of blood T cell repertoires in COVID-19. Clones were sequenced by immunoSEQ multiplex PCR, and TCRdb holds only the in-frame ones, with some missing. The profile shows roughly 15,000 clones, 87% of them singletons. Sequencing used peripheral blood. The receptors stem from a human donor with active COVID-19. The donor label of this sample is uncertain.

V and J are TRBV19 and TRBJ1-5; 7 positions match TRBD1. The CDR3 loop spans 16 amino acids. From germline, CDR1 is LNHDA and CDR2 SQIVND (reference sequence). V dropped 1 base and J dropped 6; count of bases not matched to a gene: 9. CDR3 in DNA: TGTGCCAGTAGTATAGTTCGGGACAGTTCTGCTCAGCCCCAGCATTTT. It codes for CASSIVRDSSAQPQHF.

V is TRBV29-1 and J is TRBJ2-3; D is perhaps TRBD1 (6 bases). The CDR3 length is 13 residues. The V and J ends lost 0 bases and 10 bases respectively, with 14 bases between them. The V gene's germline CDR1 is SQVTM and CDR2 ANQGSEA. CDR3 nucleotide sequence: TGCAGCGTTGAAGATTACATGACAGGACCGCAGTATTTT. Amino acid sequence: CSVEDYMTGPQYF.

The chain couples TRBV6-4 to TRBJ1-5; the D gene is possibly TRBD1 (6 bases). Trimming cost V 7 bases and J 8 bases, with 21 bases left between them. The CDR3 is made up of 15 amino acids. Germline V CDR1 and CDR2: MRHNA, SNTAGT. The DNA of the CDR3 is TGTGCCAGCAATATAGACAGGCCCTGGGCTGAGCCCCAGCATTTT. Translation gives CASNIDRPWAEPQHF.

The chain couples TRBV7-8 to TRBJ1-4; 8 bases match TRBD1. Germline V lookup: CDR1 SGHVS, CDR2 FQNEAQ. Trimming cost V 5 bases and J 8 bases; bases outside gene matches: 10. There are 15 residues in the CDR3. The CDR3 spells CASSPRGLSWEKLFF. DNA of the CDR3: TGTGCCAGCAGCCCCAGGGGGCTTAGTTGGGAAAAACTGTTTTTT. Drawing the rest from reference TRBV7-8 and TRBJ1-4, the complete variable domain is GAGVSQSPRYKVAKRGQDVALRCDPISGHVSLFWYQQALGQGPEFLTYFQNEAQLDKSGLPSDRFFAERPEGSVSTLKIQRTQQEDSAVYLCASSPRGLSWEKLFFGSGTQLSVL.

This rearrangement joins TRBV24-1 to TRBJ1-3, with 8 nucleotides matching TRBD1. Germline assignment: CDR1 KGHDR and CDR2 SFDVKD. The V gene end was trimmed by 4 bases and the J gene end by 5 bases; junction bases not matched to a gene: 6. The CDR3 runs to 15 residues. For the CDR3, the DNA is TGTGCCACCAGTGAATTCCGACAGGGGAGAAACACCATATATTTT. As protein: CATSEFRQGRNTIYF.

This clone showed up just a few times. The chain employs TRBV6-6 and TRBJ2-7; the match to TRBD1 covers 9 bases. Germline CDR1 and CDR2: MNHNY and SVGAGI (reference sequence). CDR3 length: 15 amino acids. With 5 bases clipped from V and 5 bases from J, the junction kept 10 bases outside the gene matches. The CDR3 DNA reads as TGTGCCAGCAGTCCCTCCGGACAGGGGTTCCACGAGCAGTACTTC. This gives the protein CASSPSGQGFHEQYF.

This rearrangement joins TRBV28 to TRBJ1-2; possibly TRBD1 for D (5 bases). Germline V lookup: CDR1 MDHEN, CDR2 SYDVKM. Trimming left V 6 bases short and J 2 bases short, with 10 bases between. The CDR3 spans 13 residues. The DNA of the CDR3 is TGTGCCAGCAGGGGGACTCGGAACTATGGCTACACCTTC. Translated: CASRGTRNYGYTF.

This clone has just one count. V is TRBV14 and J is TRBJ2-5, with 8 positions matching TRBD1. The V and J ends lost 0 bases and 4 bases, in that order; junction bases with no gene match: 4. This CDR3 spans 15 amino acids. Per the germline V gene, CDR1 is SGHDN and CDR2 is FVKESK. CDR3: CASSQDAGGGETQYF. CDR3 nucleotides: TGTGCCAGCAGCCAAGATGCAGGGGGCGGAGAGACCCAGTACTTC.

In DNA, the CDR3 is TGCGCCAGCAGCCCCGGGACAGGGGGATACAATGAGCAGTTCTTC. Its protein product is CASSPGTGGYNEQFF. This sequence joins TRBV5-1 and TRBJ2-1; TRBD1 aligns across 11 bases. The V gene end was trimmed by 4 bases and the J gene end by 4 bases; junction bases not matched to a gene: 4. The CDR3 consists of 15 residues. The germline V gene has CDR1 SGHRS and CDR2 YFSETQ.

The chain recombines TRBV27 with TRBJ2-2; perhaps TRBD2 as D (5 bases). The CDR3 totals 14 residues. V was clipped by 6 bases and J by 2 bases, with 10 bases between them. CDR1 and CDR2 from the germline V gene are MNHEY and SMNVEV (reference sequence). The CDR3: CASSPWTNTGELFF. The CDR3 DNA sequence: TGTGCCAGCAGCCCCTGGACTAACACCGGGGAGCTGTTTTTT.

The chain couples TRBV19 to TRBJ2-2; weak D call: TRBD2 (7 bases). V was shortened by 7 bases and J by 4 bases, with 19 bases between the two germline ends. The germline V gene encodes CDR1 LNHDA and CDR2 SQIVND (reference sequence). CDR3 length: 16 residues. This CDR3 is CASTGRGRAGTGELFF. The CDR3 region has the DNA TGTGCCAGTACGGGGAGGGGGAGAGCGGGCACCGGGGAGCTGTTTTTT. Variable domain in full (rest from reference TRBV19 and TRBJ2-2): DGGITQSPKYLFRKEGQNVTLSCEQNLNHDAMYWYRQDPGQGLRLIYYSQIVNDFQKGDIAEGYSVSREKKESFPLTVTSAQKNPTAFYLCASTGRGRAGTGELFFGEGSRLTVL.

The rearrangement uses TRBV19 and TRBJ1-1; D unresolved. The CDR3 has 13 residues. Trimming took off 11 bases at V and 5 bases at J, with 18 bases between the two ends. Germline-derived CDR1 and CDR2 are LNHDA and SQIVND (reference sequence). The CDR3 bases are TGTGCCGTGTATGGGCATCGATTAACTGAAGCTTTCTTT. Translation gives CAVYGHRLTEAFF.

The chain employs TRBV18 and TRBJ2-1; D perhaps matches TRBD2 (6 bases). Germline CDR1 reads KGHSH; CDR2 reads LQKENI. This CDR3 is built from 16 residues. V was pared by 3 bases and J by 2 bases, with 14 bases between. The DNA of the CDR3 is TGTGCCAGCTCACCTTACACTAGGGAGGCCTACAATGAGCAGTTCTTC. Translation gives CASSPYTREAYNEQFF.

This chain uses TRBV30 with TRBJ1-2; the match to TRBD1 covers 9 bases. The germline CDR1 and CDR2 sequences are GTSNPN and SVGIG (reference sequence). V shed 5 bases and J 4 bases; nucleotides not matched to a gene: 20. The CDR3 is 18 amino acids. The CDR3 protein is CAWGQRPGQGHLGYGYTF. The CDR3 DNA is TGTGCCTGGGGCCAAAGGCCGGGACAGGGCCACCTCGGCTATGGCTACACCTTC.

This clone was counted once. The rearrangement uses TRBV7-6 and TRBJ2-3; a weak D match, TRBD2 (5 bases). Germline V gene data show CDR1 as SGHVS and CDR2 as FNYEAQ. V was clipped by 0 bases and J by 2 bases, with 15 bases between them. The CDR3 extends over 17 amino acids. CDR3 DNA sequence: TGTGCCAGCAGCTTAGCGCGCCTAGCCGGGAACACAGATACGCAGTATTTT. This sequence encodes CASSLARLAGNTDTQYF.

CDR3 in amino acids: CASSPQILAGSYNEQFF. As DNA, the CDR3 is TGTGCCAGCTCACCTCAAATACTAGCCGGATCCTACAATGAGCAGTTCTTC. The chain is built from TRBV18 and TRBJ2-1; a weak D match, TRBD2 (6 bases). V lost 3 bases to trimming and J lost 1 base, with 16 bases between them. CDR3 length: 17 residues. The germline V gene has CDR1 KGHSH and CDR2 LQKENI.

The chain uses TRBV6-2 or TRBV6-3 and TRBJ2-5, with 7 positions matching TRBD2. The germline CDR1 and CDR2 sequences are MNHEY and SVGEGT. The CDR3 extends over 15 amino acids. The ends lost 6 bases at V and 1 base at J; junction bases unmatched: 8. In DNA, the CDR3 is TGTGCCAGCAGCCTGGTCTCTAGCGGCCAAGAGACCCAGTACTTC. Translation: CASSLVSSGQETQYF.

The chain has TRBV6-5 and TRBJ1-2, with 7 bases aligning to TRBD1. Unmatched junction bases numbered 11, after V lost 6 bases and J lost 4 bases. This CDR3 contains 15 residues. Per the germline V gene, CDR1 is MNHEY and CDR2 is SVGAGI. This CDR3 reads CASSSSPGGIYGYTF. CDR3 in DNA: TGTGCCAGCAGCTCCTCGCCAGGGGGAATCTATGGCTACACCTTC.

The V and J genes are TRBV6-5 and TRBJ1-5; TRBD1 matches 8 bases. Losses at the gene ends were 6 bases for V and 8 bases for J; bases not matched to a gene: 12. The CDR3 has 15 residues. Germline V gene lookup returns CDR1 MNHEY and CDR2 SVGAGI. Here the CDR3 DNA reads TGTGCCAGCAGGCCGGGACAGGTCCCTAGTGAGCCCCAGCATTTT. It translates to CASRPGQVPSEPQHF.

The J gene is TRBJ1-6, the V gene TRBV15, with D uncertain. Germline V gene data show CDR1 as LNHNV and CDR2 as YYDKDF (reference sequence). This CDR3 contains 12 residues. Trimming took 3 bases from V and 12 from J, leaving 9 bases between them. CDR3 loop: CATSSGREPLHF. In nucleotides, the CDR3 is TGTGCCACCAGCAGCGGTAGAGAACCCCTCCACTTT.

This rearrangement joins TRBV11-2 to TRBJ2-7; TRBD1 aligns across 7 bases. After removal of 7 bases from V and 6 bases from J, the junction contained 9 bases not matched to a gene. The CDR3 spans 13 residues. Per germline, CDR1 SGHAT and CDR2 FQNNGV. CDR3 in amino acids: CASTSLQGFEQYF. The CDR3 DNA follows: TGTGCCAGCACCTCTTTACAGGGGTTCGAGCAGTACTTC.

The chain employs TRBV18 and TRBJ2-1, with a possible D match to TRBD1 (6 bases). CDR1 is KGHSH, CDR2 LQKENI, per germline. V was cut by 5 bases and J by 8 bases, with 22 bases left in between. There are 16 residues in the CDR3. The CDR3 DNA follows: TGTGCCAGCTCAGGGGGCCCGGAAGACCGGAGAGATGAGCAGTTCTTC. It codes for CASSGGPEDRRDEQFF.

This chain connects TRBV7-3 to TRBJ2-1; 9 bases map to TRBD1. V was clipped by 5 bases and J by 10 bases; unmatched bases: 12. CDR3 length equals 15 residues. CDR1 is SGHTA, CDR2 FQGTGA, per germline. CDR3 loop: CASSLSNRGLGEQFF. In nucleotides, the CDR3 is TGTGCCAGCAGCCTAAGCAACAGGGGGCTAGGCGAGCAGTTCTTC. The full variable domain, its missing parts supplied by reference TRBV7-3 and TRBJ2-1, is GAGVSQTPSNKVTEKGKYVELRCDPISGHTALYWYRQSLGQGPEFLIYFQGTGAADDSGLPNDRFFAVRPEGSVSTLKIQRTERGDSAVYLCASSLSNRGLGEQFFGPGTRLTVL.

The chain combines TRBV19 with TRBJ2-2; 10 nucleotides agree with TRBD1. The CDR3 totals 15 residues. CDR1 is LNHDA and CDR2 is SQIVND in the germline V gene (reference sequence). The V segment lost 5 bases and the J segment 4 bases; nucleotides outside the gene matches: 4. This chain's CDR3 is CASSPTGGLTGELFF. CDR3 DNA: TGTGCCAGTAGTCCGACAGGGGGCCTCACCGGGGAGCTGTTTTTT.

The chain is built from TRBV9 and TRBJ2-7, with TRBD2 as a possible D gene (7 bases). V gave up 4 bases and J gave up 4 bases, with 15 bases separating them. Looked up from germline, CDR1 is SGDLS and CDR2 is YYNGEE. The CDR3 is 14 residues long. The CDR3 sequence is CASSPEGRGYEQYF. The CDR3 bases are TGTGCCAGCAGCCCCGAGGGGAGGGGGTACGAGCAGTACTTC.

The rearrangement links TRBV5-6 to TRBJ1-2; unclear D gene. The CDR3 contains 16 residues. Germline V gives CDR1 SGHDT, CDR2 YYEEEE. The ends were cut back, 5 bases at V and 3 bases at J, with 20 bases in the middle. The CDR3 nucleotides read TGTGCCAGCAGAAATAGGAGGTCGACACTTGACTATGGCTACACCTTC. Protein product: CASRNRRSTLDYGYTF.

The V and J genes are TRBV10-3 and TRBJ2-6, with D uncertain. There are 14 residues in the CDR3. The V and J ends lost 10 bases and 0 bases respectively, with 10 bases between them. Per the germline V gene, CDR1 is ENHRY and CDR2 is SYGVKD. CDR3 in amino acids: CATPVFSGANVLTF. The CDR3 coding sequence is TGTGCCACCCCCGTATTCTCTGGGGCCAACGTCCTGACTTTC.

This chain connects TRBV6-2 or TRBV6-3 to TRBJ1-1; no clear D gene. Germline V lookup: CDR1 MNHEY, CDR2 SVGEGT. Deletions cut 2 bases from V and 4 bases from J, with 14 bases between. This CDR3 is built from 15 residues. The CDR3 DNA is TGTGCCAGCAGTTACAGGAGGGAAATAGGCACTGAAGCTTTCTTT. Translated: CASSYRREIGTEAFF.